This T cell receptor (beta chain) was retrieved from a study of CD4 and CD8 cells across lung adenocarcinoma regions. Germline V CDR1 and CDR2: SGHVS, FNYEAQ. The CDR3 is made up of 13 amino acids. V was pared by 2 bases and J by 8 bases, with 2 bases of the junction left unmatched. From the PCR reads, TCRdb called clonotypes with MiXCR, one entry per CDR3 protein. The sample records some 5,000 distinct CDR3 sequences, around two thirds being singletons. Samples came from patients with localized non-small cell lung adenocarcinoma. Sequencing input: CD4+ T cells from the center of a lung tumor. The clonotype was recovered from a female donor with lung adenocarcinoma. The CD4 and CD8 labels of this study may be unreliable. The chain joins TRBV7-6 to TRBJ2-1, with TRBD2 matching 8 bases. The DNA for the CDR3 is TGTGCCAGCAGCTTATCACTAGCGGATGAGCAGTTCTTC. Protein product: CASSLSLADEQFF. The variable domain in full, completed from reference TRBV7-6 and TRBJ2-1, reads GAGVSQSPRYKVTKRGQDVALRCDPISGHVSLYWYRQALGQGPEFLTYFNYEAQQDKSGLPNDRFSAERPEGSISTLTIQRTEQRDSAMYRCASSLSLADEQFFGPGTRLTVL.